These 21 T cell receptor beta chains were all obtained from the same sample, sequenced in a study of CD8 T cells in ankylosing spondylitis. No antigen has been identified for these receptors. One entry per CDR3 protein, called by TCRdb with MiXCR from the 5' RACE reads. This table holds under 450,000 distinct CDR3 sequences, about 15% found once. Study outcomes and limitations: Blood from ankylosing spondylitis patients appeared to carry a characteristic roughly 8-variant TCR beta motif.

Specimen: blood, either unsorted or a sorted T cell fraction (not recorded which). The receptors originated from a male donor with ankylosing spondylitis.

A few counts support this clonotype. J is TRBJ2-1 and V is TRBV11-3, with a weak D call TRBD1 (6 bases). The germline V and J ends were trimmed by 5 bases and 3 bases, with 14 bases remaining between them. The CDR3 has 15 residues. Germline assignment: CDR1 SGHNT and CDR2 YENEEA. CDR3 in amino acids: CASSTRDTNYNEQFF. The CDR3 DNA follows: TGTGCCAGCAGCACCCGGGACACAAACTACAATGAGCAGTTCTTC.

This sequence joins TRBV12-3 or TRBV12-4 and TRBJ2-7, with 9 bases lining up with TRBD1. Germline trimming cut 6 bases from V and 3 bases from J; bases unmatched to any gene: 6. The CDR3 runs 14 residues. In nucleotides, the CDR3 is TGTGCCAGCAGGTTGGGGACAGGGAACTACGAGCAGTACTTC. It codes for CASRLGTGNYEQYF.

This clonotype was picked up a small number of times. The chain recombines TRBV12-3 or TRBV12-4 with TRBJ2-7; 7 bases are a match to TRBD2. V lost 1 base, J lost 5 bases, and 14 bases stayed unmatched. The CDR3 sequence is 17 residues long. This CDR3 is CASSLGRLGGRSNEQYF. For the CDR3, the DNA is TGTGCCAGCAGTTTAGGTCGGCTGGGGGGGAGGTCCAACGAGCAGTACTTC.

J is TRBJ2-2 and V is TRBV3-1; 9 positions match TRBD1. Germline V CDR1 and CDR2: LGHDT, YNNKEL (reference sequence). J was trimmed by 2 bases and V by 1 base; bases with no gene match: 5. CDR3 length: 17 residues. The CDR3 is CASSQGGGQGNTGELFF. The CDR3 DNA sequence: TGTGCCAGCAGCCAAGGGGGGGGACAGGGAAACACCGGGGAGCTGTTTTTT.

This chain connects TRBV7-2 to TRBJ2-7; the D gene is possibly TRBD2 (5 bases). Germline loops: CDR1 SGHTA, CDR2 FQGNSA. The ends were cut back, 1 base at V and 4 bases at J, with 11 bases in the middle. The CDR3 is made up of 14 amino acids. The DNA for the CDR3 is TGTGCCAGCAGCTTAGTGCCGGGCGGGTACGAGCAGTACTTC. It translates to CASSLVPGGYEQYF.

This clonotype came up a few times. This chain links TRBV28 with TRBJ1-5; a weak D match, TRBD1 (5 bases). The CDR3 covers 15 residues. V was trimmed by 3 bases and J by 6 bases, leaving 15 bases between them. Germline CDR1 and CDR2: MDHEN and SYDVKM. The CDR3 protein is CASSFSQGGGQPQHF. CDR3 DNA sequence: TGTGCCAGCAGTTTCAGTCAGGGAGGAGGTCAGCCCCAGCATTTT.

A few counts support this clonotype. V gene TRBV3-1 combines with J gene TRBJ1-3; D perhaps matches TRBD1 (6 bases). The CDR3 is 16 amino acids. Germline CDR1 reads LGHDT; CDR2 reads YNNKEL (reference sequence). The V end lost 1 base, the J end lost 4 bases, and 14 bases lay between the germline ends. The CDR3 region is CASSQGDKVGGNTIYF. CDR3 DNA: TGTGCCAGCAGCCAAGGGGACAAGGTCGGCGGAAACACCATATATTTT.

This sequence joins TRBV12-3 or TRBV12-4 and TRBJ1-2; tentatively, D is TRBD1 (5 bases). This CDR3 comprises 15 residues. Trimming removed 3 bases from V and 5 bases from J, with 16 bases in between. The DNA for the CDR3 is TGTGCCAGCAGTTTTCGGACATCGGGGGGGTATGGCTACACCTTC. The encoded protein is CASSFRTSGGYGYTF.

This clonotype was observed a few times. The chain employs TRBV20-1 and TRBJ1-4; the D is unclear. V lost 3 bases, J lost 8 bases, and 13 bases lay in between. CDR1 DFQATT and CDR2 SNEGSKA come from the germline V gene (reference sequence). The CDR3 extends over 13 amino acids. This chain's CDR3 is CSASVGGVEKLFF. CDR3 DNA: TGCAGTGCTAGTGTGGGTGGGGTGGAAAAACTGTTTTTT.

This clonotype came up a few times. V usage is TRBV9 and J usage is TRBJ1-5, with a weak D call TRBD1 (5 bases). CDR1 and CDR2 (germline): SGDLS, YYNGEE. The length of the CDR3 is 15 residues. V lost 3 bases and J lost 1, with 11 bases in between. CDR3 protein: CASSEGVTSNQPQHF. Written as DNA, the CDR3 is TGTGCCAGCAGCGAAGGGGTTACCAGCAATCAGCCCCAGCATTTT. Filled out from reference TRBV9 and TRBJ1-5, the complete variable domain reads DSGVTQTPKHLITATGQRVTLRCSPRSGDLSVYWYQQSLDQGLQFLIQYYNGEERAKGNILERFSAQQFPDLHSELNLSSLELGDSALYFCASSEGVTSNQPQHFGDGTRLSIL.

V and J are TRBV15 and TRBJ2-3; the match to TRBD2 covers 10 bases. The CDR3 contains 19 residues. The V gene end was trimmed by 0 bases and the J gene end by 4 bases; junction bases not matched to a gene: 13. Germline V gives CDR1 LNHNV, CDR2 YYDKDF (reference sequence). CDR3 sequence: CATSRDRFSSGSRADTQYF. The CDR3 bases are TGTGCCACCAGCAGAGATCGATTCTCTAGCGGGAGTAGGGCAGATACGCAGTATTTT.

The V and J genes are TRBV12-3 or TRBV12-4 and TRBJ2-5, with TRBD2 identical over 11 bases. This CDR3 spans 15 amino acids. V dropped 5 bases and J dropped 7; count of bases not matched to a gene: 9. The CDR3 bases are TGTGCCAGCAGTGATAGCGGGGGGGCTTTAGGGACCCAGTACTTC. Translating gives CASSDSGGALGTQYF.

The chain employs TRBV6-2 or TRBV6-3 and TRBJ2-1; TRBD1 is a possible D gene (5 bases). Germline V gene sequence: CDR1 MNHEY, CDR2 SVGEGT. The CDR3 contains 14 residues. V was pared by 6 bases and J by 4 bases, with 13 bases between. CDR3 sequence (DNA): TGTGCCAGCAGCCGAGGTAGGGGATACAATGAGCAGTTCTTC. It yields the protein CASSRGRGYNEQFF.

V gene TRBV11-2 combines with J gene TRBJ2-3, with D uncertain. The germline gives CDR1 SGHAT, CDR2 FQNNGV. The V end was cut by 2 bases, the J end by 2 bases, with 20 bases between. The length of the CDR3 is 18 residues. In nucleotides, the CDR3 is TGTGCCAGCAGCTTAAGTAAAGTCCGGACGCCGTCCACAGATACGCAGTATTTT. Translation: CASSLSKVRTPSTDTQYF.

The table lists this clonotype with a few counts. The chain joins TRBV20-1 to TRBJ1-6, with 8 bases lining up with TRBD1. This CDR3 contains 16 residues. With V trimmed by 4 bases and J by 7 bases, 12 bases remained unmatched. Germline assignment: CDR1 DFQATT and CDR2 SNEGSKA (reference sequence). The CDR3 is CSATTHQGAQNSPLHF. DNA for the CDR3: TGCAGTGCTACCACCCACCAGGGGGCTCAGAATTCACCCCTCCACTTT.

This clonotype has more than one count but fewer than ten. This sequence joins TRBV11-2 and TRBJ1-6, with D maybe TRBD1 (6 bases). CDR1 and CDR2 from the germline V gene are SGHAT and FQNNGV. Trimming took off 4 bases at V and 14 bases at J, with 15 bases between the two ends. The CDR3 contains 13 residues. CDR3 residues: CASSSARGVTLHF. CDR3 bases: TGTGCCAGCAGCTCGGCGAGGGGGGTCACCCTCCACTTT.

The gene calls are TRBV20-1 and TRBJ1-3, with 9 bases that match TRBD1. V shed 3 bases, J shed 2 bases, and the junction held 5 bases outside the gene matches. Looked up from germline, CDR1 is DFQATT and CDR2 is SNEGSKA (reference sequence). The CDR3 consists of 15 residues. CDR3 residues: CSASAGTGPGNTIYF. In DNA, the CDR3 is TGCAGTGCTAGTGCCGGGACAGGGCCTGGAAACACCATATATTTT.

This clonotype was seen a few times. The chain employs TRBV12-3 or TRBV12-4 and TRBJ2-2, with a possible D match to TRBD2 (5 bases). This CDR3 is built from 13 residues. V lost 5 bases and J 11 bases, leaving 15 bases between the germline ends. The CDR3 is CASSIWESRELFF. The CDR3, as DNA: TGTGCCAGCAGTATTTGGGAGTCCCGAGAGCTGTTTTTT.

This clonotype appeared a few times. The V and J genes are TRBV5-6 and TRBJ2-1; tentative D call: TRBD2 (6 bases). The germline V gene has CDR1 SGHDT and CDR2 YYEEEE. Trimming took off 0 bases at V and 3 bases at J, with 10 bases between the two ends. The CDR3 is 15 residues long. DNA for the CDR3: TGTGCCAGCAGCTTGGCGGGAGTTGTCTACAATGAGCAGTTCTTC. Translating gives CASSLAGVVYNEQFF.

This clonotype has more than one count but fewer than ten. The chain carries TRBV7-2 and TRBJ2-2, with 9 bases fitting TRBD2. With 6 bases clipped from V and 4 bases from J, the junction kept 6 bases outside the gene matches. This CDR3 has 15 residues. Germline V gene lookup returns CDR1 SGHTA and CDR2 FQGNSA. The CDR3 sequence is CASRPTSGSTGELFF. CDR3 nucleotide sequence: TGTGCCAGCAGGCCGACTAGCGGATCCACCGGGGAGCTGTTTTTT. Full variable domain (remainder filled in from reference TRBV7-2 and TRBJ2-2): GAGVSQSPSNKVTEKGKDVELRCDPISGHTALYWYRQSLGQGLEFLIYFQGNSAPDKSGLPSDRFSAERTGGSVSTLTIQRTQQEDSAVYLCASRPTSGSTGELFFGEGSRLTVL.

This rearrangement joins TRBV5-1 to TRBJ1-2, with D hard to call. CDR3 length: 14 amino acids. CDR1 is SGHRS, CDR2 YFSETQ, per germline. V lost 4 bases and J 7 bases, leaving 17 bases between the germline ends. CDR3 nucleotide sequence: TGCGCCAGCAGCCCGGACCCACGTGCGGGTGGCTACACCTTC. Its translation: CASSPDPRAGGYTF. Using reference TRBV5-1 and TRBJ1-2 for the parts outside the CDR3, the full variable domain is KAGVTQTPRYLIKTRGQQVTLSCSPISGHRSVSWYQQTPGQGLQFLFEYFSETQRNKGNFPGRFSGRQFSNSRSEMNVSTLELGDSALYLCASSPDPRAGGYTFGSGTRLTVV.